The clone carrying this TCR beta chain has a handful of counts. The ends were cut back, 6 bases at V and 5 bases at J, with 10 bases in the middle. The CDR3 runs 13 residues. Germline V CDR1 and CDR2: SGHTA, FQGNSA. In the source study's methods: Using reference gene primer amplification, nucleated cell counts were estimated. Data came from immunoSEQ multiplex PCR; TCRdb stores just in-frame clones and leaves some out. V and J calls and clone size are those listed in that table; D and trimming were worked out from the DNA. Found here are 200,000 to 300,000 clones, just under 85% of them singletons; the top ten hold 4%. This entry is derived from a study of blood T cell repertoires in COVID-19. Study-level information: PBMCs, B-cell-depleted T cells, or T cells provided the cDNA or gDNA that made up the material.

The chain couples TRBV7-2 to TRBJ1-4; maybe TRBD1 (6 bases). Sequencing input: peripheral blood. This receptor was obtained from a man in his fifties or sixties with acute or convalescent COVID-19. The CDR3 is CASRLTGNEKLFF. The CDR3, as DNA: TGTGCCAGCAGATTGACAGGAAATGAAAAACTGTTTTTT.